This entry features one TCR beta chain sequence. Its antigen is unknown. The protocol was immunoSEQ multiplex PCR, while the TCRdb copy is restricted to in-frame clones and leaves out a portion. The table shows roughly 66,000 clones, with around 90% occurring only once. This record comes from a study of Tregs in tolerant kidney transplant recipients. Study-wide findings and caveats: Validation in larger populations is needed because few patients were studied.

CD4+CD25+CD127- Tregs, CD4+CD25- non-Tregs, CD4 and CD8 cells were sorted. Germline values: CDR1 SGHVS, CDR2 FQNEAQ. V was trimmed by 2 bases and J by 1 base, leaving 12 bases between them. The CDR3 has 16 amino acids. The V call is TRBV7-8, the J call TRBJ2-1; D is possibly TRBD2 (5 bases). The sequencing here drew on CD8+ T cells from blood, taken before the transplant. The receptor comes from a human donor who received a combined kidney and bone marrow transplant. Written as DNA, the CDR3 is TGTGCCAGCAGCTTATTGGCAGACTATTCCTACAATGAGCAGTTCTTC. It yields the protein CASSLLADYSYNEQFF.